One and the same sample provided the 23 T cell receptor beta chains below, sequenced in a study of T cell clones after liver transplantation. Repertoires were generated with immunoSEQ multiplex PCR, while TCRdb's copy carries only in-frame clones and drops some. The sample lists 95,000 to 110,000 clones, 84% occurring once. The material sequenced was CD4+ T cells from blood, taken approximately 45 months after liver transplant. Receptors originate from a human patient who received a liver transplant. The graft donor may have contributed some T cells.

This clone appeared a single time. The chain joins TRBV6-6 to TRBJ2-7; D gene uncertain. The CDR3 loop spans 15 amino acids. Germline V gene data show CDR1 as MNHNY and CDR2 as SVGAGI (reference sequence). V dropped 5 bases and J dropped 2 bases, with 16 bases sitting between them. CDR3 in amino acids: CASSVLGDPAYEQYF. DNA for the CDR3: TGTGCCAGCAGTGTACTCGGTGACCCAGCCTACGAGCAGTACTTC.

The rearrangement uses TRBV28 and TRBJ2-7; D perhaps matches TRBD1 (5 bases). V was clipped by 8 bases and J by 6 bases, with 23 bases between them. Germline loops: CDR1 MDHEN, CDR2 SYDVKM. The CDR3 spans 15 residues. In DNA form, the CDR3 reads TGTGCCAGCTTTGTGAATGGGGCGGCGGATGGCGAGCAGTACTTC. Translation gives CASFVNGAADGEQYF. The entire variable domain, with the rest obtained from reference TRBV28 and TRBJ2-7, is as follows: DVKVTQSSRYLVKRTGEKVFLECVQDMDHENMFWYRQDPGLGLRLIYFSYDVKMKEKGDIPEGYSVSREKKERFSLILESASTNQTSMYLCASFVNGAADGEQYFGPGTRLTVT.

The chain joins TRBV28 to TRBJ1-5; 8 bases match TRBD1. CDR1 is MDHEN and CDR2 is SYDVKM in the germline V gene. The J segment lost 2 bases and the V segment lost 11 bases, leaving 5 bases of the junction unmatched. The CDR3 extends over 13 amino acids. CDR3 coding DNA: TGTGCCGCGACAGGGGTACGCAATCAGCCCCAGCATTTT. Encoded protein: CAATGVRNQPQHF.

The rearrangement links TRBV7-3 to TRBJ1-1, with D possibly being TRBD1 (5 bases). This CDR3 region has 14 residues. V was clipped by 1 base and J by 1 base, with 7 bases between them. In germline, CDR1 is SGHTA, CDR2 FQGTGA. CDR3 DNA sequence: TGTGCCAGCAGCTTAATGGGGCAGAACACTGAAGCTTTCTTT. It is translated as CASSLMGQNTEAFF.

This chain links TRBV19 with TRBJ1-5, with D possibly being TRBD1 (5 bases). This CDR3 has 18 amino acids. Germline loops: CDR1 LNHDA, CDR2 SQIVND (reference sequence). V shed 2 bases and J shed 4 bases, with 21 bases lying between them. The CDR3 here is CASSIQKGAVGLNQPQHF. The CDR3 nucleotides read TGTGCCAGTAGTATACAGAAAGGGGCGGTTGGTTTGAATCAGCCCCAGCATTTT. Supplemented by reference TRBV19 and TRBJ1-5, the full variable domain reads DGGITQSPKYLFRKEGQNVTLSCEQNLNHDAMYWYRQDPGQGLRLIYYSQIVNDFQKGDIAEGYSVSREKKESFPLTVTSAQKNPTAFYLCASSIQKGAVGLNQPQHFGDGTRLSIL.

This clone showed up just a few times. V usage is TRBV11-3 and J usage is TRBJ2-3; possible D gene TRBD2, 6 bases. Germline-derived CDR1 and CDR2 are SGHNT and YENEEA. Trimming shortened V by 3 bases and J by 3 bases, and 13 bases separated the two germline ends. The CDR3 is 15 amino acids. For the CDR3, the DNA is TGTGCCAGCAGCTTGGGGGGTGCAGGGACAGATACGCAGTATTTT. Protein product: CASSLGGAGTDTQYF.

The V call is TRBV4-1, the J call TRBJ1-2; D gene unclear. CDR3 size: 16 residues. The germline CDR1 and CDR2 sequences are MGHRA and YSYEKL. Trimming pared 0 bases from V and 0 bases from J, leaving 11 bases between. Here the CDR3 reads CASSQDDRASNYGYTF. CDR3 nucleotide sequence: TGCGCCAGCAGCCAAGATGATAGGGCGTCTAACTATGGCTACACCTTC.

The V and J genes are TRBV12-5 and TRBJ2-2; D call uncertain. The length of the CDR3 is 14 residues. CDR1 and CDR2 (germline): LGHNT, FRNRAP. The germline V and J ends were trimmed by 1 base and 8 bases, with 11 bases remaining between them. This chain's CDR3 is CASGLARLAGELFF. In DNA, the CDR3 is TGTGCTAGTGGTTTGGCTCGATTGGCGGGGGAGCTGTTTTTT. The complete variable domain, with remaining parts taken from reference TRBV12-5 and TRBJ2-2, reads DARVTQTPRHKVTEMGQEVTMRCQPILGHNTVFWYRQTMMQGLELLAYFRNRAPLDDSGMPKDRFSAEMPDATLATLKIQPSEPRDSAVYFCASGLARLAGELFFGEGSRLTVL.

The rearrangement uses TRBV12-5 and TRBJ2-2, with 12 nucleotides matching TRBD1. The CDR3 is made up of 18 amino acids. V shed 6 bases, J shed 5 bases, and the junction held 13 bases outside the gene matches. From germline, CDR1 is LGHNT and CDR2 FRNRAP. In DNA form, the CDR3 reads TGTGCTAGTGGACCGACGGGACAGGGGGCGCATTGGACCGGGGAGCTGTTTTTT. Its protein product is CASGPTGQGAHWTGELFF. The whole variable domain, filled in from reference TRBV12-5 and TRBJ2-2, reads DARVTQTPRHKVTEMGQEVTMRCQPILGHNTVFWYRQTMMQGLELLAYFRNRAPLDDSGMPKDRFSAEMPDATLATLKIQPSEPRDSAVYFCASGPTGQGAHWTGELFFGEGSRLTVL.

The chain is built from TRBV25-1 and TRBJ2-6; no definite D call. The V end was cut by 1 base, the J end by 0 bases, with 10 bases between. The CDR3 covers 17 residues. Germline lookup yields CDR1 MGHDK and CDR2 SYGVNS. The CDR3 DNA is TGTGCCAGCAGTGAATCTGGGGATCGCTCTGGGGCCAACGTCCTGACTTTC. Amino acids: CASSESGDRSGANVLTF.

DNA of the CDR3: TGTGCCAGCTCACCGACGGCAGGGAGGACTGAAGCTTTCTTT. It translates to CASSPTAGRTEAFF. This chain links TRBV18 with TRBJ1-1; D possibly corresponds to TRBD1 (5 bases). CDR1 is KGHSH and CDR2 is LQKENI in the germline V gene. There are 14 residues in the CDR3. The V end was cut by 3 bases, the J end by 5 bases, with 13 bases between.

The chain has TRBV19 and TRBJ2-7, with D perhaps given as TRBD1 or TRBD2 (5 bases each). Germline V CDR1 and CDR2: LNHDA, SQIVND (reference sequence). V lost 7 bases, J lost 4 bases, and 11 bases lay in between. CDR3 length: 12 residues. CDR3 sequence reads: CASKGREYEQYF. In DNA, the CDR3 is TGTGCCAGTAAGGGCAGGGAGTACGAGCAGTACTTC.

The rearrangement links TRBV19 to TRBJ2-7; 11 bases line up with TRBD1. Per the germline V gene, CDR1 is LNHDA and CDR2 is SQIVND (reference sequence). The CDR3 loop spans 13 amino acids. V lost 10 bases to trimming and J lost 5 bases; unmatched junction nucleotides: 7. CDR3 amino acids: CATKGTGGNEQYF. The CDR3 coding sequence is TGTGCCACTAAGGGGACAGGGGGTAACGAGCAGTACTTC.

This chain uses TRBV28 with TRBJ1-5, with D perhaps matching TRBD1 (5 bases). The CDR3 covers 14 residues. Germline CDR1 and CDR2: MDHEN and SYDVKM. V was shortened by 2 bases and J by 9 bases, with 14 bases between the two germline ends. CDR3 amino acids: CASSLMWGPRPQHF. The CDR3 nucleotides are TGTGCCAGCAGTTTAATGTGGGGACCCCGGCCCCAGCATTTT.

V usage is TRBV2 and J usage is TRBJ2-7; possible D gene TRBD1, 6 bases. CDR1 and CDR2 from the germline V gene are SNHLY and FYNNEI. V was clipped by 6 bases and J by 12 bases, with 21 bases between them. CDR3 length equals 13 residues. This chain's CDR3 is CASRDLQGSQPYF. In DNA form, the CDR3 reads TGTGCCAGCAGGGACCTACAGGGTAGCCAGCCGTACTTC.

The sample holds a few counts of this clone. The V and J genes are TRBV19 and TRBJ2-3, with 11 bases that match TRBD2. Germline CDR1 is LNHDA and CDR2 is SQIVND (reference sequence). Trimming removed 4 bases from V and 7 bases from J; junction bases left unmatched: 4. The CDR3 consists of 14 residues. The CDR3 region is CASSNSGGGNTQYF. CDR3 in DNA: TGTGCCAGTAGTAATAGCGGGGGGGGAAATACGCAGTATTTT.

This chain joins TRBV7-7 and TRBJ2-2, with D perhaps TRBD1 (6 bases). The CDR3 runs 15 residues. V dropped 5 bases and J dropped 3 bases, with 13 bases sitting between them. Germline lookup yields CDR1 SSHAT and CDR2 FNYEAQ (reference sequence). CDR3 nucleotides: TGTGCCAGCAGCGACGGGACACCTTACACCGGGGAGCTGTTTTTT. Translated, it gives CASSDGTPYTGELFF.

This chain connects TRBV5-1 to TRBJ2-1; 10 nucleotides line up with TRBD2. Germline CDR1 and CDR2: SGHRS and YFSETQ. The CDR3 has 16 amino acids. The V segment lost 4 bases and the J segment 5 bases; nucleotides outside the gene matches: 9. The DNA for the CDR3 is TGCGCCAGCAGCCCCGCCTCGGGGACTAGCGACAATGAGCAGTTCTTC. It yields the protein CASSPASGTSDNEQFF.

This clone has at least ten counts. This rearrangement joins TRBV11-3 to TRBJ1-1; D unresolved. Trimming took off 5 bases at V and 6 bases at J, with 16 bases between the two ends. The length of the CDR3 is 14 residues. Germline loops: CDR1 SGHNT, CDR2 YENEEA. The CDR3 nucleotides are TGTGCCAGCAGCCGATACCCGGGTAGCCCTGAAGCTTTCTTT. Translation gives CASSRYPGSPEAFF.

This clone was seen a few times. This chain joins TRBV11-2 and TRBJ2-7; 13 nucleotides agree with TRBD2. With V trimmed by 0 bases and J by 5 bases, 1 base remained unmatched. CDR1 and CDR2 from the germline V gene are SGHAT and FQNNGV. This CDR3 is built from 15 residues. The CDR3 nucleotides are TGTGCCAGCAGCTTAGAAGGGACTAGCGGGAACGAGCAGTACTTC. Translation: CASSLEGTSGNEQYF.

V is TRBV19 and J is TRBJ1-5; the match to TRBD1 covers 7 bases. V lost 5 bases, J lost 9 bases, and 16 bases stayed unmatched. The CDR3 has 16 amino acids. Germline lookup yields CDR1 LNHDA and CDR2 SQIVND (reference sequence). The CDR3 coding sequence is TGTGCCAGTAGTGACACAGGGGCCCTAATTAGGATGCCCCAGCATTTT. This codes for CASSDTGALIRMPQHF.

This CDR3 is CASSPSDRGQTQYF. CDR3 nucleotide sequence: TGTGCCAGCAGCCCCTCGGACAGGGGACAGACCCAGTACTTC. This chain links TRBV5-4 with TRBJ2-5; 9 bases match TRBD1. CDR3 size: 14 residues. Looked up from germline, CDR1 is SGHNT and CDR2 is YYREEE (reference sequence). Germline trimming cut 4 bases from V and 6 bases from J; bases unmatched to any gene: 7.

This clone turned up a few times. The rearrangement links TRBV19 to TRBJ2-7; D remains unclear. Germline CDR1 and CDR2: LNHDA and SQIVND (reference sequence). This CDR3 is built from 15 residues. The germline V and J ends were trimmed by 0 bases and 3 bases, with 12 bases remaining between them. The CDR3, as DNA: TGTGCCAGTAGTATAGAACCCATCGAACTCTACGAGCAGTACTTC. Translated: CASSIEPIELYEQYF. The entire variable domain, with the rest obtained from reference TRBV19 and TRBJ2-7, is as follows: DGGITQSPKYLFRKEGQNVTLSCEQNLNHDAMYWYRQDPGQGLRLIYYSQIVNDFQKGDIAEGYSVSREKKESFPLTVTSAQKNPTAFYLCASSIEPIELYEQYFGPGTRLTVT.